The 2 T cell receptor beta chains below all came from one sample that was sequenced in a study of blood T cells in healthy people across ages (dated by TCRdb to between 2014 and 2017). The library was made by 5' RACE. A second 7 to 11 cycle PCR used a sample-barcoded 5' primer and a J-beta primer mix. The public sequencing data were trimmed at Q25 with fastp and processed into clonotypes with MiXCR by TCRdb, which kept only in-frame beta chains. CDR3 protein sequences are deduplicated, and each keeps its most common genes and DNA. This sample holds some 1,800,000 distinct CDR3 sequences; 35% to 50% were observed only once. Jointly, the top ten make up 20% to 25% of the sample. Sequencing used blood. The receptors were sampled from a human donor in good health.

The V call is TRBV6-1, the J call TRBJ2-5; 8 bases line up with TRBD2. The CDR3 is made up of 14 amino acids. Per the germline V gene, CDR1 is MNHNS and CDR2 is SASEGT. V shed 6 bases, J shed 3 bases, and the junction held 6 bases outside the gene matches. The CDR3 sequence: CASRLAGNKETQYF. The CDR3 DNA reads as TGTGCCAGCAGATTAGCGGGGAATAAAGAGACCCAGTACTTC.

This clonotype came up a few times. V gene TRBV9 combines with J gene TRBJ2-1, with TRBD1 identical over 9 bases. The CDR3 sequence is 14 residues long. V dropped 3 bases and J dropped 10; count of bases not matched to a gene: 8. The germline CDR1 and CDR2 sequences are SGDLS and YYNGEE. This CDR3 reads CASSGRTGVGEQFF. In nucleotides, the CDR3 is TGTGCCAGCAGCGGACGGACAGGGGTCGGAGAGCAGTTCTTC.